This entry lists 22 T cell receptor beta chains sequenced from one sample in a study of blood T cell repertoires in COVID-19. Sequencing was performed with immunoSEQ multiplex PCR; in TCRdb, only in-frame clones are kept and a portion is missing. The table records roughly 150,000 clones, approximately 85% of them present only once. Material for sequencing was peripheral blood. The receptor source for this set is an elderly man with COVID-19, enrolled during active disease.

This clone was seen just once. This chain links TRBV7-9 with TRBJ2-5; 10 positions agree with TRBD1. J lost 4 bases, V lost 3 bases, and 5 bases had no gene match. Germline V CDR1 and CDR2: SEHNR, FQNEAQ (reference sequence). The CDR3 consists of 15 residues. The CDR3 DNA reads TGTGCCAGCAGCTTCGGGACAGGGGATTTAGAGACCCAGTACTTC. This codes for CASSFGTGDLETQYF.

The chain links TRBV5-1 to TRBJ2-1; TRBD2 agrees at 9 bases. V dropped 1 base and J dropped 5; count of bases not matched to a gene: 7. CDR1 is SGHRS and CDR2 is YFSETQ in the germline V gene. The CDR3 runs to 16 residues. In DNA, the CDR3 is TGCGCCAGCAGCTTGATAAATAGCGGGGGAGACAATGAGCAGTTCTTC. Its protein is CASSLINSGGDNEQFF. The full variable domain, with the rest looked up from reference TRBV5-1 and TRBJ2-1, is KAGVTQTPRYLIKTRGQQVTLSCSPISGHRSVSWYQQTPGQGLQFLFEYFSETQRNKGNFPGRFSGRQFSNSRSEMNVSTLELGDSALYLCASSLINSGGDNEQFFGPGTRLTVL.

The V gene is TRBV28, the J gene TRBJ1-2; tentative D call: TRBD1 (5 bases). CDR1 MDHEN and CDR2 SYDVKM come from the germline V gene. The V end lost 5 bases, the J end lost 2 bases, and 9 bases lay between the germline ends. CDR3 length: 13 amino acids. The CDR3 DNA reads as TGTGCCAGCAGTATTCAGGGAAACTATGGCTACACCTTC. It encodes CASSIQGNYGYTF.

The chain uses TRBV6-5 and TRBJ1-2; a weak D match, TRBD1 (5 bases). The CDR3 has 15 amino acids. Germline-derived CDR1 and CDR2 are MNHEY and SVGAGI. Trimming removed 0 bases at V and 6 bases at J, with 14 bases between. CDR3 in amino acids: CASSYSYGGGDGYTF. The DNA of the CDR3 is TGTGCCAGCAGTTACTCATACGGCGGGGGTGATGGCTACACCTTC.

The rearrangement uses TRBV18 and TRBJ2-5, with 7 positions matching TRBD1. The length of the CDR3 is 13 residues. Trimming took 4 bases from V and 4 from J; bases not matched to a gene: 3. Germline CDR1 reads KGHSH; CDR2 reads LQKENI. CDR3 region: CASSQGAGETQYF. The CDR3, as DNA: TGTGCCAGCTCACAGGGGGCGGGAGAGACCCAGTACTTC.

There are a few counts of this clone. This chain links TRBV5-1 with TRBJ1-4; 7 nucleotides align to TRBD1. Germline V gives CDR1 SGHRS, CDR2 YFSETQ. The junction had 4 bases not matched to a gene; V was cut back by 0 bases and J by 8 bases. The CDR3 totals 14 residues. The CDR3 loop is CASSLEGGAEKLFF. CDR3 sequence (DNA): TGCGCCAGCAGCTTGGAAGGGGGCGCAGAAAAACTGTTTTTT.

The CDR3 region is CASSPKDRVENTIYF. For the CDR3, the DNA is TGTGCCAGCTCACCGAAAGACAGGGTTGAAAACACCATATATTTT. The rearrangement joins TRBV18 to TRBJ1-3, with 7 positions matching TRBD1. V dropped 3 bases and J dropped 6; count of bases not matched to a gene: 8. Germline-derived CDR1 and CDR2 are KGHSH and LQKENI. The length of the CDR3 is 15 residues.

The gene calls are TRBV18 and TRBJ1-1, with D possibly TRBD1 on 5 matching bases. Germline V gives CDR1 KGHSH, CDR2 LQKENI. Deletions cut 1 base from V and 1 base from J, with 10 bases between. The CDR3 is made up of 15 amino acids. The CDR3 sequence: CASSPRVQGNTEAFF. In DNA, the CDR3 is TGTGCCAGCTCACCACGGGTTCAGGGGAACACTGAAGCTTTCTTT.

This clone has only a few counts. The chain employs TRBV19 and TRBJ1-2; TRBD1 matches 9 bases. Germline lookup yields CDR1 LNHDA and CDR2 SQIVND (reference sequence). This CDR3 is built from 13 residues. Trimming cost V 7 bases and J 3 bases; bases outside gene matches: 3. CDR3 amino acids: CASNTGGYYGYTF. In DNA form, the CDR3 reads TGTGCCAGTAATACAGGGGGCTACTATGGCTACACCTTC.

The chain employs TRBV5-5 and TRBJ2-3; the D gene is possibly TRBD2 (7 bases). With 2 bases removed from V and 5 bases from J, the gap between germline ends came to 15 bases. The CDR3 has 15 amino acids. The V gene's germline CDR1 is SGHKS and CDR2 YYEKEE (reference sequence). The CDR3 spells CASSFSGGPGDTQYF. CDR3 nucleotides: TGTGCCAGCAGCTTTTCCGGGGGGCCGGGAGATACGCAGTATTTT.

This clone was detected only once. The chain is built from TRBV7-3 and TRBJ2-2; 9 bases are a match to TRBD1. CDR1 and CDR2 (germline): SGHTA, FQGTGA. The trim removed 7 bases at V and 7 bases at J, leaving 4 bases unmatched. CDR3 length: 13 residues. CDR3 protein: CASTMDRGGELFF. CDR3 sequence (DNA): TGTGCCAGCACCATGGACAGGGGCGGGGAGCTGTTTTTT. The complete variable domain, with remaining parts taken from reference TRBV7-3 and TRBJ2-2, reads GAGVSQTPSNKVTEKGKYVELRCDPISGHTALYWYRQSLGQGPEFLIYFQGTGAADDSGLPNDRFFAVRPEGSVSTLKIQRTERGDSAVYLCASTMDRGGELFFGEGSRLTVL.

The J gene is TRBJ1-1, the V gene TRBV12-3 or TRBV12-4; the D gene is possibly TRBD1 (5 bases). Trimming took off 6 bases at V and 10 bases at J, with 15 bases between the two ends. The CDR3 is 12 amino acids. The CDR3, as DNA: TGTGCCAGCAGGGGATACCTGGGGGGAGCTTTCTTT. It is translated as CASRGYLGGAFF.

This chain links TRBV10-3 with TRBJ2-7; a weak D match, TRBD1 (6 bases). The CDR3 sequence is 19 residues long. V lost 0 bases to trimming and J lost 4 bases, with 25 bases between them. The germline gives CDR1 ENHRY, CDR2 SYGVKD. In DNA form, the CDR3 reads TGTGCCATCAGTGAGTCGGCCCATCTAAAGGACAGTGCAGGGTACGAGCAGTACTTC. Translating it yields CAISESAHLKDSAGYEQYF.

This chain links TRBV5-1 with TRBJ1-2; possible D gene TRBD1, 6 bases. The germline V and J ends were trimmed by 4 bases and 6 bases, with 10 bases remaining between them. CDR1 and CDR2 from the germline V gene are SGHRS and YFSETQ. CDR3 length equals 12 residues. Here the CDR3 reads CASSADSHGYTF. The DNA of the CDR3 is TGCGCCAGCAGCGCGGACAGCCATGGCTACACCTTC. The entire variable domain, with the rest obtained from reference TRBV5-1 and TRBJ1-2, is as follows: KAGVTQTPRYLIKTRGQQVTLSCSPISGHRSVSWYQQTPGQGLQFLFEYFSETQRNKGNFPGRFSGRQFSNSRSEMNVSTLELGDSALYLCASSADSHGYTFGSGTRLTVV.

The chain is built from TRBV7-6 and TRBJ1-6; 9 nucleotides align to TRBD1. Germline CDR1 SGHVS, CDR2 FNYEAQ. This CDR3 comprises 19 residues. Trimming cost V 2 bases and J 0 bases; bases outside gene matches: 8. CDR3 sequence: CASSLHGGQGSSYNSPLHF. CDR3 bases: TGTGCCAGCAGCTTACACGGGGGACAGGGTAGCTCCTATAATTCACCCCTCCACTTT.

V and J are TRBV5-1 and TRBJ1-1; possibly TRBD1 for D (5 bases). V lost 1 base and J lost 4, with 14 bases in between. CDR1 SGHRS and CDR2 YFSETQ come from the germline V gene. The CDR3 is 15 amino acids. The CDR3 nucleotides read TGCGCCAGCAGCTTGAGGGCCACCGGGGGCACTGAAGCTTTCTTT. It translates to CASSLRATGGTEAFF. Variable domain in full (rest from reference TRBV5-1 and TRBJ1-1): KAGVTQTPRYLIKTRGQQVTLSCSPISGHRSVSWYQQTPGQGLQFLFEYFSETQRNKGNFPGRFSGRQFSNSRSEMNVSTLELGDSALYLCASSLRATGGTEAFFGQGTRLTVV.

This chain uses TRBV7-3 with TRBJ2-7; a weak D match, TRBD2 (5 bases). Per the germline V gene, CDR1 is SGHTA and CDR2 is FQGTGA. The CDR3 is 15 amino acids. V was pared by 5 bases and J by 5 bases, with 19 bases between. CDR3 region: CASSAGPGSSHEQYF. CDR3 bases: TGTGCCAGCAGCGCGGGTCCGGGATCATCCCACGAGCAGTACTTC.

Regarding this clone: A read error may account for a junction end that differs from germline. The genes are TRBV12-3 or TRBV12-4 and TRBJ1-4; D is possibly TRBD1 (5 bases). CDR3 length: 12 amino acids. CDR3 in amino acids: CASRGTGLHGIF. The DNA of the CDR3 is TGTGCCAGCAGGGGCACGGGACTTCATGGGATTTTT.

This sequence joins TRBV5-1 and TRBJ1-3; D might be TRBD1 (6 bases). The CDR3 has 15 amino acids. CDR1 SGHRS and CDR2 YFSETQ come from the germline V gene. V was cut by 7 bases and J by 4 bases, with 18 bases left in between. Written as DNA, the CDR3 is TGCGCCAGCCAGATGTCAGGGGCGTGGGGAAACACCATATATTTT. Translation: CASQMSGAWGNTIYF.

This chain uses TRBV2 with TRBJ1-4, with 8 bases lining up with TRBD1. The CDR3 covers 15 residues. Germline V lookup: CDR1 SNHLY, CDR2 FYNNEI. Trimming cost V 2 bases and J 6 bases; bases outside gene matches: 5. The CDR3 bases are TGTGCCAGCAGTGAATTTGACAGGGGTTATGAAAAACTGTTTTTT. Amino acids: CASSEFDRGYEKLFF.

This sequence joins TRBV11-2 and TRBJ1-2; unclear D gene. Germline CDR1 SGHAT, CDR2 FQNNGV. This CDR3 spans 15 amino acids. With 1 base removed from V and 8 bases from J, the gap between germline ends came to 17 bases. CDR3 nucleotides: TGTGCCAGCAGCTTAGGAATCGCGGGCAGGCAAGGCTACACCTTC. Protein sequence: CASSLGIAGRQGYTF.

In nucleotides, the CDR3 is TGTGCCAGCAGCCAAGTTCCGGGGGTGATCGCGTACACTGAAGCTTTCTTT. Translation: CASSQVPGVIAYTEAFF. V is TRBV4-2 and J is TRBJ1-1; a possible D gene is TRBD1 (5 bases). The length of the CDR3 is 17 residues. CDR1 LGHNA and CDR2 YNFKEQ come from the germline V gene. V was trimmed by 1 base and J by 3 bases, leaving 18 bases between them.